Following are 6 T cell receptor beta chains from one sample sequenced in a study of T cell repertoires in cytomegalovirus infection. A single record per CDR3 protein comes from TCRdb applying MiXCR to the reads. Here the sample spans 150,000 to 190,000 distinct CDR3 sequences, around 24% being singletons. The sample consisted of PBMCs. These receptors originate from a human donor in good health (CMV status not recorded). Some clones in this sample may be carry-over from other donors' samples.

This clonotype occurred many times. This chain links TRBV7-2 with TRBJ2-7; D not resolved. Trimming removed 3 bases from V and 6 bases from J, with 21 bases in between. This CDR3 spans 16 amino acids. CDR1 is SGHTA and CDR2 is FQGNSA in the germline V gene. CDR3 residues: CASSLAPSVVALEQYF. The CDR3 nucleotides are TGTGCCAGCAGCTTGGCTCCCTCGGTGGTTGCCCTCGAGCAGTACTTC.

This clonotype appeared many times. The V and J genes are TRBV7-8 and TRBJ2-2; D gene unclear. Germline V lookup: CDR1 SGHVS, CDR2 FQNEAQ. The CDR3 extends over 13 amino acids. With 5 bases removed from V and 5 bases from J, the gap between germline ends came to 9 bases. For the CDR3, the DNA is TGTGCCAGCAGCCCCCACGGGACCGGGGAGCTGTTTTTT. Its translation: CASSPHGTGELFF. The whole variable domain, remainder taken from reference TRBV7-8 and TRBJ2-2, is GAGVSQSPRYKVAKRGQDVALRCDPISGHVSLFWYQQALGQGPEFLTYFQNEAQLDKSGLPSDRFFAERPEGSVSTLKIQRTQQEDSAVYLCASSPHGTGELFFGEGSRLTVL.

The V call is TRBV7-6, the J call TRBJ2-1, with D possibly being TRBD1 (5 bases). Germline assignment: CDR1 SGHVS and CDR2 FNYEAQ. Trimming removed 4 bases at V and 6 bases at J, with 13 bases between. The CDR3 consists of 14 residues. The CDR3 DNA sequence: TGTGCCAGCAGCTCCCGAGACAGAGCCAATGAGCAGTTCTTC. This gives the protein CASSSRDRANEQFF.

This clonotype has more than one count but fewer than ten. CDR3: CASSLGTGGDQYF. Here the CDR3 DNA reads TGTGCCAGCAGCTTGGGGACAGGGGGTGACCAGTACTTC. The chain combines TRBV5-4 with TRBJ2-5, with TRBD1 matching over 10 bases. The CDR3 length is 13 residues. Trimming took 0 bases from V and 10 from J; bases not matched to a gene: 3. The germline V gene has CDR1 SGHNT and CDR2 YYREEE (reference sequence).

The V and J genes are TRBV28 and TRBJ2-7; 8 bases map to TRBD1. The germline V gene encodes CDR1 MDHEN and CDR2 SYDVKM. CDR3 length: 14 residues. With V trimmed by 4 bases and J by 4 bases, 6 bases remained unmatched. CDR3 region: CASSSPDREYEQYF. CDR3 nucleotides: TGTGCCAGCAGTTCACCGGACAGGGAGTACGAGCAGTACTTC.

The chain carries TRBV28 and TRBJ2-7; TRBD2 might be the D (7 bases). The CDR3 totals 14 residues. Trimming took off 7 bases at V and 0 bases at J, with 13 bases between the two ends. Per the germline V gene, CDR1 is MDHEN and CDR2 is SYDVKM. Here the CDR3 DNA reads TGTGCCAGCAAGGGGGGGGGCGCCTCCTACGAGCAGTACTTC. Amino acid sequence: CASKGGGASYEQYF.